Below, one TCR beta chain is given with its context. What it recognizes is unknown. The data belong to a study of T cells in Graves' hyperthyroidism and ophthalmopathy. Regarding the study as a whole: Most clonotypes expanded in thyroid above 0.001 were likewise present in blood. Ophthalmopathy stood apart from stable hyperthyroidism in a 13 V-J model.

TCR beta CDR3 regions were amplified from RNA. TCR CDR3 regions were first amplified by RT-PCR with HTBI primers. TCRdb called the multiplex PCR reads again in MiXCR, with one record for every CDR3 protein. The sample lists more than 300,000 distinct CDR3 sequences, more than 11% occurring once. Germline V CDR1 and CDR2: DFQATT, SNEGSKA (reference sequence). V lost 2 bases to trimming and J lost 3 bases, with 6 bases between them. The CDR3 is made up of 12 amino acids. Based on clinical symptoms, serum thyroxine and TRAb, thyroid ultrasound and orbital computed tomography, diagnoses were reached. It was roughly 10 ml of fresh peripheral blood that supplied the PBMCs.

This chain links TRBV20-1 with TRBJ2-3, with no clear D. The TCR originated in a woman aged 55-69 years with Graves' hyperthyroidism. The specimen was blood. DNA for the CDR3: TGCAGTGCTAGACAAGATACAGATACGCAGTATTTT. Residues: CSARQDTDTQYF.